These T cell receptor beta chains were read from a single sample in a study of beta chain features in type 1 diabetes. The data were produced by immunoSEQ multiplex PCR, yet TCRdb's version contains in-frame clones alone and is incomplete. The data show 430,000 or so clones, 9.5% to 12% seen once. The sample was naive CD4+ T cells from blood. The receptor set was obtained from a woman younger than 35 in good health. Each CDR3 is given with its conserved first and last residue. The order of the fields is D gene, clone size, V gene, J gene, CDR3 protein, CDR3 DNA. D genes are given only for firm matches. Not all rows give a size; the values are once, few, many and, for expanded clones, a class.

NA	NA	TRBV25-1	TRBJ2-5	CATLQETQYF	TGTGCCACCCTCCAAGAGACCCAGTACTTC
NA	few	TRBV9	TRBJ2-1	CASSVLGDYNEQFF	TGTGCCAGCAGCGTATTGGGGGACTACAATGAGCAGTTCTTC
NA	few	TRBV5-5	TRBJ2-1	CASSLAGNNEQFF	TGTGCCAGCAGCTTGGCGGGAAACAATGAGCAGTTCTTC
NA	NA	TRBV5-4	TRBJ1-2	CASSLRVNYGYTF	TGTGCCAGCAGCCTAAGGGTAAACTATGGCTACACCTTC
NA	few	TRBV11-2	TRBJ2-1	CASSLGLVNEQFF	TGTGCCAGCAGCTTAGGATTGGTAAATGAGCAGTTCTTC
NA	few	TRBV6-6	TRBJ2-1	CASSFPGSYNEQFF	TGTGCCAGCAGTTTCCCCGGCTCCTACAATGAGCAGTTCTTC
NA	NA	TRBV29-1	TRBJ1-1	CSVGTVGTEAFF	TGCAGCGTTGGGACAGTCGGGACTGAAGCTTTCTTT
TRBD2	NA	TRBV7-2	TRBJ2-2	CASSPRGGYTGELFF	TGTGCCAGCAGCCCCCGGGGAGGGTACACCGGGGAGCTGTTTTTT
NA	few	TRBV7-2	TRBJ2-5	CASSLVETQYF	TGTGCCAGCAGCCTGGTTGAGACCCAGTACTTC
NA	NA	TRBV9	TRBJ2-2	CASSVVVEGELFF	TGTGCCAGCAGCGTAGTCGTCGAAGGGGAGCTGTTTTTT
NA	NA	TRBV6-1	TRBJ1-2	CASSEDVNLNYGYTF	TGTGCCAGCAGTGAAGATGTGAACCTTAACTATGGCTACACCTTC
NA	NA	TRBV5-1	TRBJ1-2	CASSFAPGGYTF	TGCGCCAGCAGCTTTGCTCCGGGTGGCTACACCTTC
TRBD1	NA	TRBV9	TRBJ1-2	CASSVGQGVGYGYTF	TGTGCCAGCAGCGTAGGACAGGGAGTCGGTTATGGCTACACCTTC
NA	NA	TRBV28	TRBJ1-2	CASSFGLGGYTF	TGTGCCAGCAGTTTCGGACTGGGAGGCTACACCTTC
TRBD2	few	TRBV7-3	TRBJ2-3	CASSLTRGSLLTDTQYF	TGTGCCAGCAGCTTAACGCGGGGGTCCCTACTCACAGATACGCAGTATTTT
NA	NA	TRBV5-4	TRBJ2-5	CASSLVAAPDQETQYF	TGTGCCAGCAGCTTGGTTGCGGCCCCAGACCAAGAGACCCAGTACTTC
TRBD2	NA	TRBV30	TRBJ2-1	CAWMRRTSGIPTYNEQFF	TGTGCCTGGATGAGAAGGACTAGCGGGATTCCGACCTACAATGAGCAGTTCTTC
NA	few	TRBV18	TRBJ2-6	CASSPLSSGANVLTF	TGTGCCAGCTCACCTTTAAGCTCTGGGGCCAACGTCCTGACTTTC
TRBD1	NA	TRBV7-3	TRBJ1-4	CASSIRQGEKLFF	TGTGCCAGCAGCATCCGACAGGGAGAAAAACTGTTTTTT
NA	NA	TRBV7-9	TRBJ2-5	CASSIDQWETQYF	TGTGCCAGCAGCATTGACCAGTGGGAGACCCAGTACTTC
NA	NA	TRBV28	TRBJ2-1	CASSLWSFPRTTNEQFF	TGTGCCAGCAGTCTCTGGTCATTCCCACGGACCACCAATGAGCAGTTCTTC
TRBD1	NA	TRBV29-1	TRBJ2-5	CSGDRGQETQYF	TGCAGCGGGGACAGGGGGCAAGAGACCCAGTACTTC
NA	few	TRBV29-1	TRBJ1-6	CSVAISGAAGGRSPLHF	TGCAGCGTTGCTATCTCAGGGGCGGCCGGCGGTCGGTCACCCCTCCACTTT
NA	few	TRBV4-3	TRBJ1-1	CASSQGMNTEAFF	TGCGCCAGCAGCCAGGGGATGAACACTGAAGCTTTCTTT
TRBD2	NA	TRBV7-2	TRBJ2-2	CASSPTGLAGVTGELFF	TGTGCCAGCAGCCCGACGGGACTAGCGGGGGTCACCGGGGAGCTGTTTTTT
TRBD1	NA	TRBV4-2	TRBJ2-3	CASSPGQDRSVGTDTQYF	TGTGCCAGCAGCCCCGGACAGGACAGGAGTGTTGGCACAGATACGCAGTATTTT
TRBD1	NA	TRBV18	TRBJ1-1	CASSTRGTAWVSIEAFF	TGTGCCAGCTCCACCCGCGGGACAGCTTGGGTCTCGATTGAAGCTTTCTTT
NA	NA	TRBV23-1	TRBJ2-3	CASSQGDCNTDTQYF	TGCGCCAGCAGTCAGGGGGACTGTAACACAGATACGCAGTATTTT
NA	few	TRBV7-9	TRBJ1-5	CASSLEGPNQPQHF	TGTGCCAGCAGCTTAGAGGGACCCAATCAGCCCCAGCATTTT
TRBD2	NA	TRBV7-3	TRBJ2-4	CASSLAGGSTDIQYF	TGTGCCAGCAGCTTGGCCGGCGGGAGCACGGACATTCAGTACTTC
NA	few	TRBV18	TRBJ2-1	CASSPLGQDNEQFF	TGTGCCAGCTCACCACTAGGTCAGGACAATGAGCAGTTCTTC
NA	few	TRBV29-1	TRBJ2-4	CSVEGSRGAKNIQYF	TGCAGCGTTGAGGGATCGAGGGGTGCCAAAAACATTCAGTACTTC
NA	NA	TRBV7-9	TRBJ2-3	CASSPASHTQYF	TGTGCCAGCAGCCCCGCTTCGCATACGCAGTATTTT
NA	few	TRBV5-4	TRBJ2-3	CASKLGSTADTQYF	TGTGCCAGCAAACTCGGATCAACAGCAGATACGCAGTATTTT
NA	NA	TRBV7-9	TRBJ2-1	CASSLAGGRSSYNEQFF	TGTGCCAGCAGCTTAGCTGGCGGGCGGAGCTCCTACAATGAGCAGTTCTTC
NA	NA	TRBV6-1	TRBJ1-1	CASSLFFGAEAFF	TGTGCCAGCAGTTTATTTTTCGGTGCTGAAGCTTTCTTT